This passage covers 23 T cell receptor beta chains from one sample sequenced in a study of shared clonotypes between healthy human individuals. Only in-frame clones appear in the TCRdb table, and some are missing; sequencing was by immunoSEQ multiplex PCR. Of 450,000 to 600,000 clones in the sample, 79% are singletons; the top ten hold 10% to 15%. Specimen: PBMCs. These receptors were obtained from a woman in her forties in good health. Some clones in this sample may be carry-over from other donors' samples.

V is TRBV18 and J is TRBJ1-1; D remains unclear. V was cut by 2 bases and J by 7 bases, with 14 bases left in between. The germline V gene encodes CDR1 KGHSH and CDR2 LQKENI. This CDR3 is built from 14 residues. As DNA, the CDR3 is TGTGCCAGCTCACCAGCGGGAAGGGCCGGTGAAGCTTTCTTT. Its translation is CASSPAGRAGEAFF.

The V call is TRBV7-2, the J call TRBJ2-7, with 8 nucleotides matching TRBD2. V trimming: 5 bases; J trimming: 4 bases; junction bases outside the gene matches: 10. This CDR3 is 15 amino acids long. CDR1 is SGHTA and CDR2 is FQGNSA in the germline V gene. CDR3 loop: CASSPAGLEVYEQYF. The CDR3 bases are TGTGCCAGCAGCCCTGCGGGACTAGAGGTTTACGAGCAGTACTTC.

This clone was counted between two and nine times. The gene calls are TRBV5-1 and TRBJ2-7; no reliable D call. The CDR3 loop spans 12 amino acids. CDR1 is SGHRS, CDR2 YFSETQ, per germline. Trimming left V 4 bases short and J 4 bases short, with 9 bases between. The CDR3 DNA sequence: TGCGCCAGCAGCGAGCAGAGGTACGAGCAGTACTTC. This sequence encodes CASSEQRYEQYF.

To note about this clone: Other DNA sequences in the sample encode the same CDR3. J is TRBJ1-3 and V is TRBV19; D perhaps matches TRBD1 (6 bases). V lost 3 bases, J lost 3 bases, and 12 bases lay in between. This CDR3 contains 15 residues. Germline CDR1 reads LNHDA; CDR2 reads SQIVND (reference sequence). In DNA, the CDR3 is TGTGCCAGTAGTATCTCCAGGGGAAGTGGAAACACCATATATTTT. As protein: CASSISRGSGNTIYF.

This chain joins TRBV27 and TRBJ2-7, with a weak D call TRBD1 (6 bases). V was pared by 6 bases and J by 1 base, with 19 bases between. Per the germline V gene, CDR1 is MNHEY and CDR2 is SMNVEV (reference sequence). The CDR3 loop spans 16 amino acids. CDR3 sequence reads: CASRGAVGSSSYEQYF. The CDR3 DNA is TGTGCCAGCAGGGGGGCCGTGGGGAGTTCGTCCTACGAGCAGTACTTC.

This chain uses TRBV18 with TRBJ1-4; D gene unclear. Germline-derived CDR1 and CDR2 are KGHSH and LQKENI. Between the trimmed V and J ends, which lost 0 bases and 6 bases, there was a span of 17 bases. The CDR3 covers 17 residues. The CDR3 sequence is CASSPPGRPSKYEKLFF. Written as DNA, the CDR3 is TGTGCCAGCTCACCACCGGGCAGGCCGAGTAAATATGAAAAACTGTTTTTT. The whole variable domain, remainder taken from reference TRBV18 and TRBJ1-4, is NAGVMQNPRHLVRRRGQEARLRCSPMKGHSHVYWYRQLPEEGLKFMVYLQKENIIDESGMPKERFSAEFPKEGPSILRIQQVVRGDSAAYFCASSPPGRPSKYEKLFFGSGTQLSVL.

The sample holds a few counts of this clone. V is TRBV30 and J is TRBJ1-1, with D uncertain. CDR1 is GTSNPN and CDR2 is SVGIG in the germline V gene (reference sequence). V was trimmed by 4 bases and J by 0 bases, leaving 9 bases between them. The CDR3 extends over 13 amino acids. CDR3 nucleotides: TGTGCCTGGAAGTACGGGGTGAACACTGAAGCTTTCTTT. Its translation is CAWKYGVNTEAFF.

This rearrangement joins TRBV6-6 to TRBJ1-1; D is uncertain. The CDR3 is 12 amino acids. V was clipped by 6 bases and J by 10 bases, with 15 bases between them. Germline V gene sequence: CDR1 MNHNY, CDR2 SVGAGI (reference sequence). CDR3 loop: CASSRAEGAAFF. Here the CDR3 DNA reads TGTGCCAGCAGCCGCGCAGAGGGTGCAGCTTTCTTT.

This clone appeared a few times. The CDR3 bases are TGTGCCAGCAGCGCACAGGGTGGGGACACTGAAGCTTTCTTT. It encodes CASSAQGGDTEAFF. The gene calls are TRBV7-6 and TRBJ1-1; D perhaps matches TRBD1 (6 bases). V dropped 5 bases and J dropped 3 bases, with 13 bases sitting between them. Looked up from germline, CDR1 is SGHVS and CDR2 is FNYEAQ. The CDR3 runs 14 residues. Full variable domain (remainder filled in from reference TRBV7-6 and TRBJ1-1): GAGVSQSPRYKVTKRGQDVALRCDPISGHVSLYWYRQALGQGPEFLTYFNYEAQQDKSGLPNDRFSAERPEGSISTLTIQRTEQRDSAMYRCASSAQGGDTEAFFGQGTRLTVV.

This clone was picked up a small number of times. The chain carries TRBV5-8 and TRBJ1-1; D unclear. Trimming pared 2 bases from V and 3 bases from J, leaving 8 bases between. The CDR3 runs to 13 residues. The V gene's germline CDR1 is SGHTS and CDR2 YDEGEE. CDR3 loop: CASSFQRDTEAFF. DNA for the CDR3: TGTGCCAGCAGCTTCCAGAGGGACACTGAAGCTTTCTTT.

A remark on this clone: A much bigger clone sits one base away, suggesting this may be a read error. The rearrangement uses TRBV7-2 and TRBJ2-6, with unresolved D. Germline-derived CDR1 and CDR2 are SGHTA and FQGNSA. This CDR3 is 15 amino acids long. Trimming cost V 3 bases and J 0 bases, with 6 bases left between them. The DNA for the CDR3 is TGTGCCAGCAGCTTGAGTCCCTCTGGGGCCAACGTCCTGACTTTC. Protein sequence: CASSLSPSGANVLTF.

CDR3 DNA: TGTGCCAGCAGTTACACTAGCGTCTCCTACGAGCAGTACTTC. Residues: CASSYTSVSYEQYF. V usage is TRBV27 and J usage is TRBJ2-7, with 7 bases aligning to TRBD2. Germline lookup yields CDR1 MNHEY and CDR2 SMNVEV (reference sequence). Unmatched junction bases numbered 3, after V lost 4 bases and J lost 0 bases. The CDR3 covers 14 residues.

The chain has TRBV19 and TRBJ2-1; a weak D match, TRBD2 (6 bases). Germline loops: CDR1 LNHDA, CDR2 SQIVND (reference sequence). Trimming took off 4 bases at V and 0 bases at J, with 13 bases between the two ends. The CDR3 sequence is 16 residues long. The CDR3 protein is CASSSWGRSSYNEQFF. CDR3 nucleotides: TGTGCCAGTAGTAGCTGGGGGAGGAGCTCCTACAATGAGCAGTTCTTC. Full variable domain (rest looked up from reference TRBV19 and TRBJ2-1): DGGITQSPKYLFRKEGQNVTLSCEQNLNHDAMYWYRQDPGQGLRLIYYSQIVNDFQKGDIAEGYSVSREKKESFPLTVTSAQKNPTAFYLCASSSWGRSSYNEQFFGPGTRLTVL.

This clone was picked up a small number of times. The genes are TRBV11-2 and TRBJ2-7; 7 nucleotides match TRBD1. V trimming: 4 bases; J trimming: 5 bases; junction bases outside the gene matches: 11. Germline V gene sequence: CDR1 SGHAT, CDR2 FQNNGV. The CDR3 has 15 residues. This CDR3 is CASSSPSGQRHEQYF. In nucleotides, the CDR3 is TGTGCCAGCAGCTCTCCCTCGGGACAGCGCCACGAGCAGTACTTC.

The chain links TRBV5-1 to TRBJ2-2, with 8 bases identical to TRBD2. After removal of 7 bases from V and 6 bases from J, the junction contained 17 bases not matched to a gene. This CDR3 has 17 residues. The germline CDR1 and CDR2 sequences are SGHRS and YFSETQ. CDR3 region: CASCLRLASLPPGELFF. DNA of the CDR3: TGCGCCAGCTGTTTGAGACTAGCGAGCCTTCCCCCCGGGGAGCTGTTTTTT.

The CDR3 is CASSAQGWSYNEQFF. The CDR3 nucleotides read TGTGCCAGCAGTGCCCAGGGGTGGTCCTACAATGAGCAGTTCTTC. The rearrangement uses TRBV6-5 and TRBJ2-1, with a tentative D call TRBD1 (6 bases). V lost 5 bases and J lost 1, with 12 bases in between. Germline lookup yields CDR1 MNHEY and CDR2 SVGAGI. The CDR3 is 15 amino acids.

V gene TRBV28 combines with J gene TRBJ2-4; possible D gene TRBD1, 8 bases. From germline, CDR1 is MDHEN and CDR2 SYDVKM. V was pared by 3 bases and J by 4 bases, with 19 bases between. This CDR3 has 17 amino acids. Here the CDR3 reads CASSFLGQGGTKNIQYF. The CDR3 region has the DNA TGTGCCAGCAGTTTTTTAGGACAGGGAGGGACGAAAAACATTCAGTACTTC.

The chain has TRBV5-1 and TRBJ1-2; D is unresolved. V dropped 2 bases and J dropped 2 bases, with 7 bases sitting between them. Germline CDR1 SGHRS, CDR2 YFSETQ. This CDR3 is 13 amino acids long. As DNA, the CDR3 is TGCGCCAGCAGCTTTGGTACAAACTATGGCTACACCTTC. It is translated as CASSFGTNYGYTF.

The CDR3 loop reads CASKRSAEITDTQYF. Here the CDR3 DNA reads TGTGCCAGCAAGAGATCGGCGGAGATCACAGATACGCAGTATTTT. The chain combines TRBV7-8 with TRBJ2-3; no reliable D call. The CDR3 totals 15 residues. CDR1 and CDR2 from the germline V gene are SGHVS and FQNEAQ. V shed 7 bases and J shed 2 bases, with 16 bases lying between them.

The chain joins TRBV6-1 to TRBJ2-6; the D gene is possibly TRBD2 (5 bases). CDR1 MNHNS and CDR2 SASEGT come from the germline V gene. Deletions cut 10 bases from V and 0 bases from J, with 10 bases between. The CDR3 contains 14 residues. CDR3 amino acids: CATTRSSGANVLTF. For the CDR3, the DNA is TGTGCCACCACTAGAAGCTCTGGGGCCAACGTCCTGACTTTC.

V and J are TRBV5-1 and TRBJ1-2, with TRBD1 as a possible D gene (6 bases). Germline CDR1 SGHRS, CDR2 YFSETQ. V was trimmed by 5 bases and J by 3 bases, leaving 14 bases between them. This CDR3 region has 14 residues. The CDR3: CASRRGGQDYGYTF. The CDR3 nucleotides are TGCGCCAGCAGGCGGGGGGGACAAGACTATGGCTACACCTTC. Variable domain in full (rest from reference TRBV5-1 and TRBJ1-2): KAGVTQTPRYLIKTRGQQVTLSCSPISGHRSVSWYQQTPGQGLQFLFEYFSETQRNKGNFPGRFSGRQFSNSRSEMNVSTLELGDSALYLCASRRGGQDYGYTFGSGTRLTVV.

The chain joins TRBV4-3 to TRBJ1-1; 10 nucleotides line up with TRBD1. Losses at the gene ends were 3 bases for V and 5 bases for J; bases not matched to a gene: 6. This CDR3 spans 15 amino acids. From germline, CDR1 is LGHNA and CDR2 YSLEER. This chain's CDR3 is CASSQGTGAETEAFF. Here the CDR3 DNA reads TGCGCCAGCAGCCAGGGGACAGGGGCGGAAACTGAAGCTTTCTTT.

Only a few counts were recorded for this clone. The V gene is TRBV7-3, the J gene TRBJ2-3, with D unresolved. Per the germline V gene, CDR1 is SGHTA and CDR2 is FQGTGA. The ends were cut back, 5 bases at V and 1 base at J, with 7 bases in the middle. There are 13 residues in the CDR3. This chain's CDR3 is CASSQRGTDTQYF. Written as DNA, the CDR3 is TGTGCCAGCAGCCAACGTGGCACAGATACGCAGTATTTT. Combining the CDR3 with reference TRBV7-3 and TRBJ2-3 gives the whole variable domain GAGVSQTPSNKVTEKGKYVELRCDPISGHTALYWYRQSLGQGPEFLIYFQGTGAADDSGLPNDRFFAVRPEGSVSTLKIQRTERGDSAVYLCASSQRGTDTQYFGPGTRLTVL.